Detailed here is one T cell receptor (beta chain). The sample originates from a study of blood T cell repertoires in COVID-19. At the level of the study: Samples of COVID-19 (acute and convalescent) were obtained from the United States, Italy and Spain.

Germline values: CDR1 SGHTA, CDR2 FQGNSA. V lost 5 bases, J lost 2 bases, and 3 bases stayed unmatched. This CDR3 contains 16 residues. Each participant's cohort was designated according to participant-reported clinical history. Method: immunoSEQ multiplex PCR; TCRdb's copy keeps in-frame clones and lacks some. Of over 250,000 clones listed, roughly 86% are singletons. The sample consisted of PBMCs or T cells enriched from blood (not recorded which). This receptor was obtained from a woman younger than 30 who had recovered from COVID-19. The chain uses TRBV7-2 and TRBJ2-1, with 13 bases that match TRBD2. The DNA of the CDR3 is TGTGCCAGCAGCCTGGGGACTAGCGGGGCCTACAATGAGCAGTTCTTC. Translated, it gives CASSLGTSGAYNEQFF.